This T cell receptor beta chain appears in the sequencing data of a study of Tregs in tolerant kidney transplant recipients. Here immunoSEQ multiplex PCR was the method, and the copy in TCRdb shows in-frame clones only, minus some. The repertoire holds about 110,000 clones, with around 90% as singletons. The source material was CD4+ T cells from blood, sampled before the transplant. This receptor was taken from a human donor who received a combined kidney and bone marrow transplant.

The CDR3 spells CASSLTSGSYSYEQYF. DNA of the CDR3: TGTGCCAGCAGCCTTACTAGCGGGAGTTACTCCTACGAGCAGTACTTC. This sequence joins TRBV7-2 and TRBJ2-7; 11 bases line up with TRBD2. The CDR3 has 16 amino acids. V lost 5 bases and J lost 0; bases outside the gene matches: 6. Germline CDR1 and CDR2: SGHTA and FQGNSA. Full variable domain (remainder filled in from reference TRBV7-2 and TRBJ2-7): GAGVSQSPSNKVTEKGKDVELRCDPISGHTALYWYRQSLGQGLEFLIYFQGNSAPDKSGLPSDRFSAERTGGSVSTLTIQRTQQEDSAVYLCASSLTSGSYSYEQYFGPGTRLTVT.